This record looks at one T cell receptor (beta chain) sequence and its context. Sequencing was performed with immunoSEQ multiplex PCR; in TCRdb, only in-frame clones are kept and a portion is missing. The table records fewer than 100,000 clones, over 70% of them present only once. This sample is drawn from a study of blood T cell repertoires in COVID-19. Turning to the study itself: COVID-19 samples, acute and convalescent, were from the United States, Italy and Spain. From T cells, B-cell-depleted T cells, or PBMCs came the material, which was cDNA or gDNA.

In germline, CDR1 is MGHRA, CDR2 YSYEKL. This CDR3 is built from 15 residues. The V and J ends lost 2 bases and 5 bases respectively, with 15 bases between them. J is TRBJ1-1 and V is TRBV4-1, with TRBD1 as a possible D gene (5 bases). The sequence derives from a man in his 70s with acute or convalescent COVID-19. The sequencing input was peripheral blood. The CDR3 loop is CASSQRRGVRTEAFF. In nucleotides, the CDR3 is TGCGCCAGCAGCCAACGACGGGGGGTGAGAACTGAAGCTTTCTTT.